This T cell receptor (beta chain) was identified in a study of neurological immune-mediated disorders. Points from the study as a whole: There were no CDR3 amino acid sequences shared by expanded clones across subjects, a result suggesting private repertoires in all groups.

Germline V lookup: CDR1 MNHEY, CDR2 SVGAGI. J lost 5 bases, V lost 11 bases, and 3 bases had no gene match. The CDR3 loop spans 11 amino acids. The time point is: longitudinal time-point 3. Each CDR3 protein is one row after TCRdb ran MiXCR on the 5' RACE reads. The table has approximately 47,000 distinct CDR3 sequences, about an eighth seen once. This clonotype was seen at least ten times. Its target is not known. This TCR came from a male donor with HTLV-1-associated myelopathy (HAM/TSP). Input material: PBMCs. The rearrangement joins TRBV6-5 to TRBJ2-5, with 9 bases identical to TRBD1. In nucleotides, the CDR3 is TGTGCCGGGGGACAGGGTGAGACCCAGTACTTC. Translation gives CAGGQGETQYF.